These 26 T cell receptor beta chains were all obtained from the same sample, sequenced in a study of shared clonotypes between healthy human individuals. TCRdb's copy holds only in-frame clones and misses some; the assay was immunoSEQ multiplex PCR. This sample has about 600,000 clones; around 97% occur once, and the top ten carry 0.055% to 0.07%. Sequenced: naive CD4+ T cells sorted from blood. Indicated subset: CD45RA+ positively selected. The receptors derive from a woman aged 30 to 39 in good health.

This clone was seen a single time. This chain links TRBV7-2 with TRBJ2-1, with TRBD2 matching over 11 bases. The V gene's germline CDR1 is SGHTA and CDR2 FQGNSA. V lost 3 bases, J lost 8 bases, and 6 bases stayed unmatched. The CDR3 spans 15 residues. CDR3 nucleotides: TGTGCCAGCAGCTTTACTAGCGGGAGTTCTTATGAGCAGTTCTTC. It yields the protein CASSFTSGSSYEQFF.

DNA for the CDR3: TGTGCCAGCATAATACAGGGCGGATCGGTAGCTTTCTTT. It is translated as CASIIQGGSVAFF. The gene calls are TRBV2 and TRBJ1-1; D perhaps matches TRBD1 (6 bases). Trimming left V 7 bases short and J 10 bases short, with 19 bases between. The CDR3 loop spans 13 amino acids. From germline, CDR1 is SNHLY and CDR2 FYNNEI.

The V and J genes are TRBV18 and TRBJ1-1, with TRBD1 matching 8 bases. The CDR3 is 16 residues long. V shed 3 bases, J shed 8 bases, and the junction held 14 bases outside the gene matches. Germline V gives CDR1 KGHSH, CDR2 LQKENI. The CDR3 here is CASSPSPGQVTKEAFF. The CDR3 coding sequence is TGTGCCAGCTCACCGTCCCCGGGACAGGTGACCAAAGAAGCTTTCTTT.

This clone has a single count. V and J are TRBV4-1 and TRBJ2-5; 7 bases fit TRBD2. V was clipped by 1 base and J by 3 bases; unmatched bases: 11. This CDR3 has 17 residues. Germline V gene lookup returns CDR1 MGHRA and CDR2 YSYEKL. The CDR3 nucleotides are TGCGCCAGCAGCCAAGTGAGGGGCGGGAGCAGCAAAGAGACCCAGTACTTC. The encoded protein is CASSQVRGGSSKETQYF.

The chain recombines TRBV27 with TRBJ2-5; TRBD1 agrees at 7 bases. The assigned J gene may be wrong: the sequence end matches TRBJ2-7 better. Germline V CDR1 and CDR2: MNHEY, SMNVEV (reference sequence). This CDR3 spans 13 amino acids. The CDR3 coding sequence is TGTGCCAGCAGAGGGACAGTTTACTACGAGCAGTACTTC. The encoded protein is CASRGTVYYEQYF.

This clone is a singleton in its sample. V and J are TRBV28 and TRBJ1-3; tentatively, D is TRBD1 (6 bases). Germline V gene sequence: CDR1 MDHEN, CDR2 SYDVKM. V dropped 5 bases and J dropped 0 bases, with 11 bases sitting between them. The CDR3 contains 15 residues. CDR3 bases: TGTGCCAGCAGTCTAGGACAGATCTCTGGAAACACCATATATTTT. It yields the protein CASSLGQISGNTIYF.

This clone was recorded once. The CDR3 coding sequence is TGTGCCAGCAGTTTGGCACAGGGTAGTTACTACGAGCAGTACTTC. It is translated as CASSLAQGSYYEQYF. This chain connects TRBV28 to TRBJ2-7; weak D call: TRBD1 (6 bases). V was trimmed by 3 bases and J by 3 bases, leaving 15 bases between them. This CDR3 spans 15 amino acids. Germline V lookup: CDR1 MDHEN, CDR2 SYDVKM. Supplemented by reference TRBV28 and TRBJ2-7, the full variable domain reads DVKVTQSSRYLVKRTGEKVFLECVQDMDHENMFWYRQDPGLGLRLIYFSYDVKMKEKGDIPEGYSVSREKKERFSLILESASTNQTSMYLCASSLAQGSYYEQYFGPGTRLTVT.

This chain joins TRBV5-4 and TRBJ2-5, with D possibly being TRBD2 (6 bases). Germline CDR1 and CDR2: SGHNT and YYREEE (reference sequence). CDR3 length: 15 amino acids. V lost 2 bases, J lost 2 bases, and 13 bases lay in between. In DNA, the CDR3 is TGTGCCAGCAGCTTCGGGCTAGCGTCTCAAGAGACCCAGTACTTC. Protein sequence: CASSFGLASQETQYF.

The J gene is TRBJ1-3, the V gene TRBV19, with D possibly matching TRBD1 (5 bases). The CDR3 has 18 residues. CDR1 is LNHDA and CDR2 is SQIVND in the germline V gene (reference sequence). Trimming cost V 6 bases and J 2 bases, with 23 bases left between them. In DNA form, the CDR3 reads TGTGCCAGTAGGGATTCAGGGACTGCTGGAAATACTGGAAACACCATATATTTT. This gives the protein CASRDSGTAGNTGNTIYF.

V is TRBV19 and J is TRBJ2-5; TRBD1 might be the D (6 bases). The V and J ends lost 4 bases and 4 bases respectively, with 19 bases between them. The germline gives CDR1 LNHDA, CDR2 SQIVND (reference sequence). CDR3 length equals 16 residues. CDR3 amino acids: CASSRRWDTGLETQYF. CDR3 coding DNA: TGTGCCAGTAGTAGACGTTGGGACACGGGATTAGAGACCCAGTACTTC.

V is TRBV25-1 and J is TRBJ2-5; a possible D gene is TRBD2 (6 bases). Germline assignment: CDR1 MGHDK and CDR2 SYGVNS. The CDR3 runs to 16 residues. V dropped 7 bases and J dropped 2 bases, with 20 bases sitting between them. The CDR3 loop is CASNGVSRTKQETQYF. The CDR3 DNA reads as TGTGCCAGCAACGGGGTTTCTCGGACTAAACAAGAGACCCAGTACTTC.

The chain carries TRBV27 and TRBJ2-7; 15 nucleotides agree with TRBD2. J lost 5 bases, V lost 7 bases, and 3 bases had no gene match. The CDR3 covers 14 residues. Per the germline V gene, CDR1 is MNHEY and CDR2 is SMNVEV (reference sequence). CDR3 nucleotides: TGTGCCAGCAAGGGACTAGCGGGAGGAAACGAGCAGTACTTC. It translates to CASKGLAGGNEQYF.

The sample holds one count of this clone. In nucleotides, the CDR3 is TGTGCCAGCAGCGTAGGGCTGGGGGCTGAAGCTTTCTTT. It is translated as CASSVGLGAEAFF. This chain links TRBV9 with TRBJ1-1, with a possible D match to TRBD1 (5 bases). The V gene lost 0 bases and the J gene lost 6 bases, with 9 bases spanning the gap. CDR1 is SGDLS, CDR2 YYNGEE, per germline. CDR3 length: 13 amino acids.

This chain connects TRBV14 to TRBJ2-3, with 7 bases that match TRBD2. V lost 4 bases and J lost 1; bases outside the gene matches: 5. CDR3 length: 15 amino acids. Germline assignment: CDR1 SGHDN and CDR2 FVKESK. The CDR3, as DNA: TGTGCCAGCAGCCGAGGACTAGTTCGCACAGATACGCAGTATTTT. It encodes CASSRGLVRTDTQYF.

V is TRBV14 and J is TRBJ2-3; a possible D gene is TRBD1 (6 bases). Germline V gene lookup returns CDR1 SGHDN and CDR2 FVKESK. The CDR3 totals 13 residues. With 4 bases removed from V and 4 bases from J, the gap between germline ends came to 9 bases. As DNA, the CDR3 is TGTGCCAGCAGCCGTTCAGGGGCAGATACGCAGTATTTT. The encoded protein is CASSRSGADTQYF.

The V gene is TRBV6-1, the J gene TRBJ2-1; TRBD2 matches 7 bases. Germline lookup yields CDR1 MNHNS and CDR2 SASEGT. CDR3 size: 13 residues. The J segment lost 12 bases and the V segment lost 5 bases, leaving 10 bases of the junction unmatched. CDR3 nucleotide sequence: TGTGCCAGCAGTAGCCGCGGGAGTGGTGTGCAGTTCTTC. Translating it yields CASSSRGSGVQFF.

This chain joins TRBV28 and TRBJ2-7; perhaps TRBD1 as D (5 bases). This CDR3 has 16 amino acids. The V end was cut by 2 bases, the J end by 3 bases, with 17 bases between. Germline V gene data show CDR1 as MDHEN and CDR2 as SYDVKM. The CDR3 sequence is CASSLQPGPLNYEQYF. CDR3 bases: TGTGCCAGCAGTTTACAACCAGGGCCACTTAACTACGAGCAGTACTTC.

Only one count was recorded for this clone. This CDR3 is also generated by other DNA sequences in the sample. This rearrangement joins TRBV5-4 to TRBJ2-6, with D perhaps matching TRBD2 (6 bases). With 4 bases removed from V and 3 bases from J, the gap between germline ends came to 11 bases. The CDR3 is made up of 15 amino acids. The germline V gene has CDR1 SGHNT and CDR2 YYREEE (reference sequence). CDR3 coding DNA: TGTGCCAGCAGCCTGCCGGGGGTTGGGGCCAACGTCCTGACTTTC. Translating gives CASSLPGVGANVLTF.

V is TRBV19 and J is TRBJ2-5, with D maybe TRBD2 (5 bases). Trimming shortened V by 4 bases and J by 4 bases, and 10 bases separated the two germline ends. The CDR3 runs to 13 residues. Per germline, CDR1 LNHDA and CDR2 SQIVND (reference sequence). In nucleotides, the CDR3 is TGTGCCAGTAGTACGAGCGGACCAGAGACCCAGTACTTC. Translation gives CASSTSGPETQYF.

This chain uses TRBV5-6 with TRBJ1-5, with 8 bases aligning to TRBD1. The CDR3 sequence is 16 residues long. V was clipped by 4 bases and J by 7 bases; unmatched bases: 13. Per germline, CDR1 SGHDT and CDR2 YYEEEE. The CDR3 protein is CASSKRTGTVGQPQHF. For the CDR3, the DNA is TGTGCCAGCAGCAAAAGGACAGGGACTGTTGGGCAGCCCCAGCATTTT. The complete variable domain, with remaining parts taken from reference TRBV5-6 and TRBJ1-5, reads DAGVTQSPTHLIKTRGQQVTLRCSPKSGHDTVSWYQQALGQGPQFIFQYYEEEERQRGNFPDRFSGHQFPNYSSELNVNALLLGDSALYLCASSKRTGTVGQPQHFGDGTRLSIL.

The chain is built from TRBV5-4 and TRBJ2-7; D possibly corresponds to TRBD2 (5 bases). Trimming left V 2 bases short and J 5 bases short, with 11 bases between. Germline lookup yields CDR1 SGHNT and CDR2 YYREEE (reference sequence). The CDR3 consists of 13 residues. The DNA for the CDR3 is TGTGCCAGCAGCTTCGGACGGCGGGACGAGCAGTACTTC. Amino acid sequence: CASSFGRRDEQYF.

The chain joins TRBV2 to TRBJ2-1, with 10 bases matching TRBD2. Germline loops: CDR1 SNHLY, CDR2 FYNNEI. V was pared by 4 bases and J by 6 bases, with 9 bases of the junction left unmatched. This CDR3 spans 16 amino acids. The CDR3: CASSVSAGGPTNEQFF. CDR3 nucleotide sequence: TGTGCCAGCAGTGTCTCAGCGGGAGGGCCAACCAATGAGCAGTTCTTC.

The chain uses TRBV19 and TRBJ2-7; no reliable D call. Germline V CDR1 and CDR2: LNHDA, SQIVND (reference sequence). There are 13 residues in the CDR3. Trimming cost V 9 bases and J 0 bases, with 12 bases left between them. The CDR3 DNA is TGTGCCAGCCTGGGCGGCCACTCCTACGAGCAGTACTTC. This translates into CASLGGHSYEQYF. Full variable domain (missing parts from reference TRBV19 and TRBJ2-7): DGGITQSPKYLFRKEGQNVTLSCEQNLNHDAMYWYRQDPGQGLRLIYYSQIVNDFQKGDIAEGYSVSREKKESFPLTVTSAQKNPTAFYLCASLGGHSYEQYFGPGTRLTVT.

The chain uses TRBV4-1 and TRBJ1-1; possibly TRBD1 for D (5 bases). The V gene lost 3 bases and the J gene lost 1 base, with 12 bases spanning the gap. The CDR3 sequence is 15 residues long. The germline V gene encodes CDR1 MGHRA and CDR2 YSYEKL. CDR3 region: CASSQRPQGNTEAFF. The CDR3 DNA reads as TGCGCCAGCAGCCAGAGACCCCAGGGGAACACTGAAGCTTTCTTT.

The gene calls are TRBV5-1 and TRBJ1-5; 7 bases align to TRBD1. V trimming: 2 bases; J trimming: 1 base; junction bases outside the gene matches: 9. This CDR3 has 17 amino acids. From germline, CDR1 is SGHRS and CDR2 YFSETQ. CDR3 DNA: TGCGCCAGCAGCTTAAAACTGGCGGGACAGAGCAATCAGCCCCAGCATTTT. It is translated as CASSLKLAGQSNQPQHF.

The chain employs TRBV18 and TRBJ2-5; D is possibly TRBD2 (6 bases). The J call may be wrong; the DNA end is better matched by TRBJ2-7. The CDR3 is made up of 12 amino acids. From germline, CDR1 is KGHSH and CDR2 LQKENI. CDR3 protein: CASSPGGPEQYF. The CDR3 DNA reads TGTGCCAGCTCACCGGGAGGACCCGAGCAGTACTTC.